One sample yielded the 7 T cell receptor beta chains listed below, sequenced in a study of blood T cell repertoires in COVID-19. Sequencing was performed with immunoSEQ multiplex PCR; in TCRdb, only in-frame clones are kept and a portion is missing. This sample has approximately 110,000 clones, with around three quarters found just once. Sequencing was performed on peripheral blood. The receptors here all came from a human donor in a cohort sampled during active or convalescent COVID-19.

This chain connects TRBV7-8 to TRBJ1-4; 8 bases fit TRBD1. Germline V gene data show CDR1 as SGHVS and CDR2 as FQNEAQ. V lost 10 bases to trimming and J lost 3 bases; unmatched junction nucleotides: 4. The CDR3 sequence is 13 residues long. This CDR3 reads CATQGAANEKLFF. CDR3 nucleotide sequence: TGTGCCACCCAGGGGGCAGCTAATGAAAAACTGTTTTTT.

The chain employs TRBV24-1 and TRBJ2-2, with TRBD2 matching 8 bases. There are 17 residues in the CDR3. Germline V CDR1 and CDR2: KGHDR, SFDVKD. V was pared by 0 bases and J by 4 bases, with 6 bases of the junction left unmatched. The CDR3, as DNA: TGTGCCACCAGTGATTTGCTGTCTAGCGGGCGCACCGGGGAGCTGTTTTTT. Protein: CATSDLLSSGRTGELFF.

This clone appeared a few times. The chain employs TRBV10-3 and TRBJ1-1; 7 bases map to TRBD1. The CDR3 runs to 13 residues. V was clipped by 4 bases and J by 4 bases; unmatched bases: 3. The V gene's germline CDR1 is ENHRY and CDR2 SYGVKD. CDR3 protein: CAISATGTTEAFF. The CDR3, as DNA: TGTGCCATCAGTGCGACAGGGACCACTGAAGCTTTCTTT.

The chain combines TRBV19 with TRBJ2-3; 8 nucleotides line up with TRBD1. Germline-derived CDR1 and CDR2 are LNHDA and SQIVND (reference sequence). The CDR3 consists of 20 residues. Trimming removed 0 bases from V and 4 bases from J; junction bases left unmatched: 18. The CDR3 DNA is TGTGCCAGTAGTATAGATGAAGCGTTGGGTCGGACAGGGATCGCAGATACGCAGTATTTT. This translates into CASSIDEALGRTGIADTQYF.

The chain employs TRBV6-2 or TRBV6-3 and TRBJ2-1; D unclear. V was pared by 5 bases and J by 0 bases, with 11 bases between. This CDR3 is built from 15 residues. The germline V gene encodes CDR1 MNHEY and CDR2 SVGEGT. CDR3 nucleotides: TGTGCCAGCAGTGTGCGACATCGCTCCTACAATGAGCAGTTCTTC. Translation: CASSVRHRSYNEQFF.

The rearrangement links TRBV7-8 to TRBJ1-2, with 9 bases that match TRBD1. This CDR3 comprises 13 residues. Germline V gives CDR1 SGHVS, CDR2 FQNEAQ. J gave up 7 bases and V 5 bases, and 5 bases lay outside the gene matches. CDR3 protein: CASSVGQGFGYTF. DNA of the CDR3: TGTGCCAGCAGCGTGGGACAGGGCTTTGGCTACACCTTC.

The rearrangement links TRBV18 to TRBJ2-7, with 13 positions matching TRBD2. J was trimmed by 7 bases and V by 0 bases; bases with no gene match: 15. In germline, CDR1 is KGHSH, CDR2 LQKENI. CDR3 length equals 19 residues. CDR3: CASSPPGSGTSGRAREQYF. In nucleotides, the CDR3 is TGTGCCAGCTCACCACCAGGATCGGGAACTAGCGGGAGGGCCCGGGAGCAGTACTTC.